A single sample gave rise to the 7 T cell receptor beta chains below, sequenced in a study of T-cell reconstitution after alpha-beta-depleted transplantation in children. As it was prepared, the TCRbeta library received unique molecular identifiers. TCRdb redid the calling of the PCR reads with MiXCR, one entry per CDR3 protein. Of about a million distinct CDR3 sequences listed, 25% to 30% are singletons. The sample here was PBMCs, mostly from graft donor cells, taken 360 days after TCRalphabeta/CD19-depleted stem cell transplant. The receptors stem from a boy in the first two years of life who had a stem cell transplant for SCID, so the T cells may come from the graft donor.

This clonotype was seen a handful of times. J is TRBJ2-7 and V is TRBV5-1; 9 bases are shared with TRBD2. Germline CDR1 is SGHRS and CDR2 is YFSETQ. The CDR3 has 14 amino acids. The J segment lost 3 bases and the V segment lost 3 bases, leaving 4 bases of the junction unmatched. CDR3 nucleotide sequence: TGCGCCAGCAGCTACAGACTAGCGGACTACGAGCAGTACTTC. Its protein is CASSYRLADYEQYF.

V gene TRBV20-1 combines with J gene TRBJ2-5; 13 bases are a match to TRBD2. This CDR3 comprises 14 residues. CDR1 is DFQATT, CDR2 SNEGSKA, per germline (reference sequence). The ends lost 6 bases at V and 2 bases at J; junction bases unmatched: 3. The CDR3 sequence is CSAGLAGAQETQYF. For the CDR3, the DNA is TGCAGTGCCGGACTAGCGGGGGCTCAAGAGACCCAGTACTTC.

This clonotype has just a few counts. The rearrangement joins TRBV7-8 to TRBJ2-1; TRBD2 aligns across 7 bases. The J segment lost 9 bases and the V segment lost 4 bases, leaving 6 bases of the junction unmatched. CDR1 is SGHVS, CDR2 FQNEAQ, per germline. The CDR3 consists of 13 residues. The CDR3 region has the DNA TGTGCCAGCAGCTCCCGGGGGAGGGGTGAGCAGTTCTTC. Protein: CASSSRGRGEQFF.

This chain joins TRBV12-3 or TRBV12-4 and TRBJ2-1; TRBD1 might be the D (5 bases). The CDR3 contains 15 residues. Trimming removed 6 bases from V and 6 bases from J, with 18 bases in between. The CDR3 DNA reads as TGTGCCAGCAGCCCAGTAGGGGTAGGTGGCAATGAGCAGTTCTTC. Translation: CASSPVGVGGNEQFF.

CDR3 residues: CASSFTDQETQYF. CDR3 sequence (DNA): TGTGCCAGCAGCTTTACGGACCAAGAGACCCAGTACTTC. V gene TRBV5-4 combines with J gene TRBJ2-5; D is ambiguous. This CDR3 is built from 13 residues. Trimming shortened V by 2 bases and J by 0 bases, and 5 bases separated the two germline ends. Germline values: CDR1 SGHNT, CDR2 YYREEE (reference sequence). Based on the CDR3 plus reference TRBV5-4 and TRBJ2-5, the full variable domain is ETGVTQSPTHLIKTRGQQVTLRCSSQSGHNTVSWYQQALGQGPQFIFQYYREEENGRGNFPPRFSGLQFPNYSSELNVNALELDDSALYLCASSFTDQETQYFGPGTRLLVL.

This chain uses TRBV5-1 with TRBJ2-3; possibly TRBD2 for D (6 bases). Germline CDR1 reads SGHRS; CDR2 reads YFSETQ. With 2 bases removed from V and 2 bases from J, the gap between germline ends came to 15 bases. This CDR3 is 16 amino acids long. In DNA form, the CDR3 reads TGCGCCAGCAGCTTAGATTGGGGACTGCCCACAGATACGCAGTATTTT. It encodes CASSLDWGLPTDTQYF.

This clonotype turned up a few times. The chain links TRBV20-1 to TRBJ2-5; 11 bases align to TRBD2. Unmatched junction bases numbered 6, after V lost 5 bases and J lost 1 base. Germline CDR1 is DFQATT and CDR2 is SNEGSKA (reference sequence). The length of the CDR3 is 15 residues. The CDR3 coding sequence is TGCAGTGCTTCCCGACTAGCGGGGCGCCAAGAGACCCAGTACTTC. Translated, it gives CSASRLAGRQETQYF.